Below, one T cell receptor (beta chain) is given with its context. This specimen comes from a study of CD8 T cells in Susac syndrome. The CDR3 runs 12 residues. Trimming stripped 4 bases from V and 6 bases from J, with 7 bases between. Per germline, CDR1 MNHEY and CDR2 SVGEGT. When the RNA was reverse transcribed, random hexamers were used with an input of about 0.45 to 1 ug. TCRdb processed the immunoSEQ multiplex PCR reads anew with MiXCR; each CDR3 protein has one entry. The sample lists 130,000 to 150,000 distinct CDR3 sequences; approximately 95% were seen once. The receptor's source is a human donor in good health. V and J are TRBV6-2 or TRBV6-3 and TRBJ1-5; the D is unclear. The source material was CD4+ T cells from PBMCs. CDR3 in amino acids: CASSSESQPQHF. As DNA, the CDR3 is TGTGCCAGCAGTTCCGAAAGTCAGCCCCAGCATTTT.